The 10 T cell receptor beta chains presented below share a single source sample, sequenced in a study of cytomegalovirus exposure and HLA in healthy donors. This PCR relied on a set of 60 Vbeta primers and 13 Jbeta primers. Sequencing was performed with immunoSEQ multiplex PCR; in TCRdb, only in-frame clones are kept and a portion is missing. The sample carries about 160,000 clones, approximately 90% recorded once. The sequenced material came from PBMCs. The receptor set was obtained from a woman in her 30s in good health and CMV-seronegative.

The chain combines TRBV27 with TRBJ2-7; 10 positions agree with TRBD1. CDR1 and CDR2 from the germline V gene are MNHEY and SMNVEV (reference sequence). CDR3 size: 14 residues. V lost 4 bases and J lost 2; bases outside the gene matches: 2. The CDR3 DNA is TGTGCCAGCAGTTCGGGACAGGGGCCCTACGAGCAGTACTTC. It codes for CASSSGQGPYEQYF.

This rearrangement joins TRBV15 to TRBJ1-1; possibly TRBD1 for D (6 bases). The CDR3 runs 13 residues. CDR1 and CDR2 (germline): LNHNV, YYDKDF (reference sequence). V dropped 8 bases and J dropped 1 base, with 11 bases sitting between them. CDR3 sequence reads: CATRTDTNTEAFF. The CDR3 coding sequence is TGTGCCACCCGGACAGACACGAACACTGAAGCTTTCTTT.

The genes are TRBV10-1 and TRBJ2-2; a weak D match, TRBD2 (5 bases). The CDR3 runs 14 residues. V gave up 3 bases and J gave up 3 bases, with 8 bases separating them. Looked up from germline, CDR1 is WNHNN and CDR2 is SYGVQD (reference sequence). The CDR3 nucleotides are TGCGCCAGCAGTGACCGGGATTACACCGGGGAGCTGTTTTTT. Translating gives CASSDRDYTGELFF.

This chain joins TRBV9 and TRBJ2-7; weak D call: TRBD2 (6 bases). The V and J ends lost 0 bases and 2 bases respectively, with 15 bases between them. The CDR3 is 16 amino acids. Germline CDR1 is SGDLS and CDR2 is YYNGEE. The CDR3 bases are TGTGCCAGCAGCGTAGGGCGAACGGGGGAGACCTACGAGCAGTACTTC. It is translated as CASSVGRTGETYEQYF.

The chain recombines TRBV5-1 with TRBJ2-5; tentatively, D is TRBD2 (5 bases). Germline loops: CDR1 SGHRS, CDR2 YFSETQ. V was pared by 2 bases and J by 5 bases, with 13 bases between. This CDR3 is built from 14 residues. CDR3 DNA: TGCGCCAGCAGCTTTTGGCCCGGCGGGGAGACCCAGTACTTC. This sequence encodes CASSFWPGGETQYF.

Written as DNA, the CDR3 is TGTGCCAGCAGCTCACTCGGGGGGCACAATGAGCAGTTCTTC. Protein: CASSSLGGHNEQFF. The chain links TRBV11-3 to TRBJ2-1; D might be TRBD2 (7 bases). Between the trimmed V and J ends, which lost 4 bases and 5 bases, there was a span of 12 bases. This CDR3 comprises 14 residues. Looked up from germline, CDR1 is SGHNT and CDR2 is YENEEA.

V gene TRBV25-1 combines with J gene TRBJ1-5; D remains ambiguous. V lost 3 bases, J lost 1 base, and 7 bases lay in between. The CDR3 is made up of 14 amino acids. The germline CDR1 and CDR2 sequences are MGHDK and SYGVNS. The CDR3 bases are TGTGCCAGCAGTGACCCGGGAAGCAATCAGCCCCAGCATTTT. It is translated as CASSDPGSNQPQHF.

The chain is built from TRBV29-1 and TRBJ2-5; TRBD1 agrees at 11 bases. This CDR3 contains 14 residues. The germline gives CDR1 SQVTM, CDR2 ANQGSEA. The V gene end was trimmed by 5 bases and the J gene end by 4 bases; junction bases not matched to a gene: 6. For the CDR3, the DNA is TGCAGCGTTTCCCGGACAGGGGGCTTAGAGACCCAGTACTTC. Translating gives CSVSRTGGLETQYF.

The V call is TRBV28, the J call TRBJ1-2; 7 bases line up with TRBD1. Trimming cost V 6 bases and J 5 bases; bases outside gene matches: 3. Germline CDR1 is MDHEN and CDR2 is SYDVKM. This CDR3 spans 12 amino acids. Written as DNA, the CDR3 is TGTGCCAGCAGCCCGACAGGGTATGGCTACACCTTC. Translation gives CASSPTGYGYTF.

The rearrangement uses TRBV11-2 and TRBJ1-5; TRBD1 matches at 8 bases. Per germline, CDR1 SGHAT and CDR2 FQNNGV. J gave up 2 bases and V 1 base, and 7 bases lay outside the gene matches. The CDR3 has 17 residues. CDR3 sequence (DNA): TGTGCCAGCAGCTTAGGACTAACAGGGGGTGGCAATCAGCCCCAGCATTTT. It translates to CASSLGLTGGGNQPQHF.